Listed here are 9 T cell receptor beta chains from one sample, sequenced in a study of HIV-infected children after antiretroviral therapy interruption. This sample's treatment: PENTA 11 planned treatment interruption arm or continuous ART arm. The TCR library was built from RNA with a 3' RACE protocol and unique molecular identifiers. Via MiXCR, TCRdb re-called the 3' RACE reads, giving one row per CDR3 protein. The sample lists about 89,000 distinct CDR3 sequences, about 7.2% seen once, with approximately 1.2% in the top ten. Material: CD45RA+ CD4+ T cells from PBMCs, pooled from several time points, obtained from a donor given antiretroviral therapy, either interrupted or continuous. Subset described: naive CD4+ CD45RA+ CD45RO- T cells. These receptors were taken from a pool of human donors with HIV.

This clonotype was detected many times. The rearrangement links TRBV14 to TRBJ1-1; the D gene is possibly TRBD1 (6 bases). V lost 1 base, J lost 10 bases, and 19 bases lay in between. Germline V gene sequence: CDR1 SGHDN, CDR2 FVKESK. The CDR3 length is 15 residues. The CDR3 sequence: CASSQVGQGPLGAFF. Here the CDR3 DNA reads TGTGCCAGCAGCCAAGTTGGGCAGGGGCCCCTGGGAGCTTTCTTT. Looking up the rest from reference TRBV14 and TRBJ1-1 gives the full variable domain: EAGVTQFPSHSVIEKGQTVTLRCDPISGHDNLYWYRRVMGKEIKFLLHFVKESKQDESGMPNNRFLAERTGGTYSTLKVQPAELEDSGVYFCASSQVGQGPLGAFFGQGTRLTVV.

This clonotype was counted at least ten times. The V call is TRBV20-1, the J call TRBJ2-1; 9 positions agree with TRBD2. The CDR3 contains 16 residues. J was trimmed by 4 bases and V by 1 base; bases with no gene match: 8. Germline V gene data show CDR1 as DFQATT and CDR2 as SNEGSKA (reference sequence). In DNA form, the CDR3 reads TGCAGTGCTAGAGGTCCTCAGGCGGGGGGGTACAATGAGCAGTTCTTC. As protein: CSARGPQAGGYNEQFF.

The table lists this clonotype with many counts. This chain uses TRBV4-1 with TRBJ2-3; TRBD2 is a possible D gene (6 bases). V lost 10 bases and J 1 base, leaving 12 bases between the germline ends. In germline, CDR1 is MGHRA, CDR2 YSYEKL. The CDR3 length is 13 residues. CDR3 protein: CATKGLRTDTQYF. CDR3 coding DNA: TGCGCCACCAAGGGACTCCGCACAGATACGCAGTATTTT.

Ten or more counts support this clonotype. This chain connects TRBV20-1 to TRBJ1-2, with D unresolved. The ends were cut back, 3 bases at V and 8 bases at J, with 22 bases in the middle. The CDR3 totals 15 residues. Germline V CDR1 and CDR2: DFQATT, SNEGSKA (reference sequence). CDR3 sequence (DNA): TGCAGTGCTAGTTACCCCCGCGGGAGATCCCCGGGCTACACCTTC. It specifies CSASYPRGRSPGYTF.

This clonotype appeared many times. CDR3 nucleotides: TGCAGTGCCGACCGGCCCACGGGTAGCGGGACCTACGAGCAGTACTTC. Its protein product is CSADRPTGSGTYEQYF. This rearrangement joins TRBV20-1 to TRBJ2-7; 8 bases fit TRBD2. This CDR3 has 16 amino acids. The trim removed 6 bases at V and 2 bases at J, leaving 15 bases unmatched. Germline assignment: CDR1 DFQATT and CDR2 SNEGSKA (reference sequence).

At least ten counts were recorded for this clonotype. The genes are TRBV6-6 and TRBJ2-2; the D gene is possibly TRBD1 (6 bases). Deletions cut 9 bases from V and 0 bases from J, with 11 bases between. The germline V gene encodes CDR1 MNHNY and CDR2 SVGAGI (reference sequence). The CDR3 length is 14 residues. CDR3 bases: TGTGCCAGTCATCGGACAGCGAACACCGGGGAGCTGTTTTTT. It encodes CASHRTANTGELFF.

This clonotype was seen ten or more times. The CDR3 loop is CASSMQGRGYQPQHF. The CDR3 coding sequence is TGTGCCAGCAGCATGCAGGGGAGAGGGTATCAGCCCCAGCATTTT. The rearrangement joins TRBV5-6 to TRBJ1-5, with D maybe TRBD1 (6 bases). The V and J ends lost 4 bases and 5 bases respectively, with 16 bases between them. The CDR3 spans 15 residues. Germline V gene sequence: CDR1 SGHDT, CDR2 YYEEEE.

This chain joins TRBV7-9 and TRBJ2-3, with TRBD1 matching 10 bases. The V and J ends lost 7 bases and 1 base, in that order; junction bases with no gene match: 5. The CDR3 loop spans 15 amino acids. Germline V gene lookup returns CDR1 SEHNR and CDR2 FQNEAQ (reference sequence). CDR3 sequence (DNA): TGTGCCAGCAATAGGGGGACAGGGGGCACAGATACGCAGTATTTT. Protein sequence: CASNRGTGGTDTQYF.

This clonotype was seen ten or more times. V usage is TRBV5-1 and J usage is TRBJ2-1; tentative D call: TRBD2 (7 bases). From germline, CDR1 is SGHRS and CDR2 YFSETQ. Trimming left V 0 bases short and J 3 bases short, with 13 bases between. This CDR3 contains 16 residues. DNA of the CDR3: TGCGCCAGCAGCTTGGCCGCGGGGGCTTTCTACAATGAGCAGTTCTTC. As protein: CASSLAAGAFYNEQFF.